What follows are 7 T cell receptor beta chains derived from one specimen sequenced in a study of blood T cell repertoires in COVID-19. Assay: immunoSEQ multiplex PCR; the TCRdb copy retains only in-frame clones and omits some. Of about 240,000 clones in the sample, approximately 86% are singletons; the top ten hold about 7.6%. Sequenced input: peripheral blood. The source is a woman aged 70-85 years with active or convalescent COVID-19.

The chain uses TRBV29-1 and TRBJ2-3; 7 bases are a match to TRBD2. Germline-derived CDR1 and CDR2 are SQVTM and ANQGSEA. Trimming removed 7 bases from V and 1 base from J; junction bases left unmatched: 2. The CDR3 loop spans 12 amino acids. The CDR3 protein is CSGGRGTDTQYF. The CDR3 DNA sequence: TGCAGCGGGGGGAGGGGCACAGATACGCAGTATTTT.

The CDR3 sequence is CASSLGLGIGTEAFF. The CDR3, as DNA: TGTGCCAGTAGTTTAGGACTAGGGATTGGGACTGAAGCTTTCTTT. The gene calls are TRBV19 and TRBJ1-1; no definite D call. The V and J ends lost 5 bases and 5 bases respectively, with 18 bases between them. Germline loops: CDR1 LNHDA, CDR2 SQIVND (reference sequence). This CDR3 contains 15 residues.

This clone was observed a few times. This sequence joins TRBV14 and TRBJ1-4; a possible D gene is TRBD1 (6 bases). V gave up 5 bases and J gave up 5 bases, with 15 bases separating them. CDR3 length: 15 amino acids. Germline CDR1 is SGHDN and CDR2 is FVKESK. Here the CDR3 DNA reads TGTGCCAGCAGCGTTCAGGGGATCACGAATGAAAAACTGTTTTTT. Its protein is CASSVQGITNEKLFF.

This clone was detected a few times. The chain combines TRBV29-1 with TRBJ1-1; D remains unclear. Trimming left V 7 bases short and J 3 bases short, with 12 bases between. This CDR3 comprises 12 residues. Germline CDR1 SQVTM, CDR2 ANQGSEA. CDR3 residues: CSGGSEYTEAFF. CDR3 in DNA: TGCAGCGGGGGAAGTGAGTACACTGAAGCTTTCTTT.

This clone was counted a single time. The chain links TRBV4-3 to TRBJ2-4; TRBD2 matches 7 bases. The CDR3 contains 13 residues. CDR1 is LGHNA, CDR2 YSLEER, per germline. V lost 3 bases and J lost 7; bases outside the gene matches: 3. In DNA form, the CDR3 reads TGCGCCAGCAGCCAGGGAGGGCAGAACATTCAGTACTTC. The encoded protein is CASSQGGQNIQYF.

The chain employs TRBV24-1 and TRBJ2-5; TRBD2 matches 8 bases. The germline gives CDR1 KGHDR, CDR2 SFDVKD. Trimming at V came to 7 bases and at J to 4 bases, leaving 4 bases not matched to a gene. The CDR3 has 13 residues. In DNA, the CDR3 is TGTGCCACCAGCGGGGGGGCGTCAGAGACCCAGTACTTC. It yields the protein CATSGGASETQYF.

The count of this clone is one. This chain connects TRBV6-2 or TRBV6-3 to TRBJ2-1; D is uncertain. The CDR3 totals 14 residues. V dropped 0 bases and J dropped 7 bases, with 10 bases sitting between them. Germline assignment: CDR1 MNHEY and CDR2 SVGEGT. For the CDR3, the DNA is TGTGCCAGCAGTTACTCCCTCCCCCTGAATGAGCAGTTCTTC. This encodes CASSYSLPLNEQFF.